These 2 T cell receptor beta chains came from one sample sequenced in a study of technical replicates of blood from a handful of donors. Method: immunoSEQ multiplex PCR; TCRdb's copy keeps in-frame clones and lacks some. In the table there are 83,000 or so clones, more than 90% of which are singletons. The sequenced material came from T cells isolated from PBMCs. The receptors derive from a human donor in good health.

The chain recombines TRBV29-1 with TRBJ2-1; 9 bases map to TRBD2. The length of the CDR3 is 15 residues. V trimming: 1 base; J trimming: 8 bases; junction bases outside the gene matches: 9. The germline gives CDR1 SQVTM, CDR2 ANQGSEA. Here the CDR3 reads CSVEGGSGSSYEQFF. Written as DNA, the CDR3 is TGCAGCGTTGAAGGGGGTAGCGGGAGTAGTTATGAGCAGTTCTTC.

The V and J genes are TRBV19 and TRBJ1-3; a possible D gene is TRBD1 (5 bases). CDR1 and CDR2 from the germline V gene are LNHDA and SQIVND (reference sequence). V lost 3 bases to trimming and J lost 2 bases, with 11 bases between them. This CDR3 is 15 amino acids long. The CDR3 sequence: CASSMQGWTGNTIYF. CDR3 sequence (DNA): TGTGCCAGTAGTATGCAGGGCTGGACTGGAAACACCATATATTTT.